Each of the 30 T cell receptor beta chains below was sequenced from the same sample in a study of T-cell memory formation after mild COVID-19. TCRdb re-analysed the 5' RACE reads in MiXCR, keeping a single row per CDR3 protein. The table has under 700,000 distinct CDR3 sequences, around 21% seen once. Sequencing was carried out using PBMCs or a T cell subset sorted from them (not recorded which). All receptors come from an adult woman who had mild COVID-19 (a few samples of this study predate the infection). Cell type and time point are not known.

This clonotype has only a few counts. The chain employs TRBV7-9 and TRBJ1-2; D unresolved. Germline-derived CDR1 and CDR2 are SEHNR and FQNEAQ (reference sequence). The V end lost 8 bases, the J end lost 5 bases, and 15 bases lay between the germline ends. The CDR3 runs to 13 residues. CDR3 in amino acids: CASVGRLFYGYTF. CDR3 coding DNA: TGTGCCAGCGTTGGCAGACTGTTTTATGGCTACACCTTC.

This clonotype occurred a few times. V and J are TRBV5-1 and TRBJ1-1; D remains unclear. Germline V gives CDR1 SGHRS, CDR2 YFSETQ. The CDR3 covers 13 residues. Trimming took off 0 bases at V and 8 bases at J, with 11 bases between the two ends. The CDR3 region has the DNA TGCGCCAGCAGCTTGGACGTAGATGACGAAGCTTTCTTT. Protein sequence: CASSLDVDDEAFF.

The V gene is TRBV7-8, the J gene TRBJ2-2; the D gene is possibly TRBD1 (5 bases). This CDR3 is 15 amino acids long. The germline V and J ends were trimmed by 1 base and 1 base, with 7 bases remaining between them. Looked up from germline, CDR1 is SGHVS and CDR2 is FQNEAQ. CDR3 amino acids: CASSLDRLNTGELFF. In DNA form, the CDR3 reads TGTGCCAGCAGCTTAGACAGGCTGAACACCGGGGAGCTGTTTTTT.

The CDR3 bases are TGTGCCAGCAGCTTATTTTACGGGGGGCATAGCACCGGGGAGCTGTTTTTT. Residues: CASSLFYGGHSTGELFF. This chain uses TRBV11-2 with TRBJ2-2; possible D gene TRBD2, 7 bases. The V gene's germline CDR1 is SGHAT and CDR2 FQNNGV. The CDR3 contains 17 residues. The germline V and J ends were trimmed by 2 bases and 4 bases, with 17 bases remaining between them.

The CDR3 loop reads CSARDRSSGSTDTQYF. For the CDR3, the DNA is TGCAGTGCTAGAGATCGATCGAGCGGGAGTACAGATACGCAGTATTTT. This chain joins TRBV20-1 and TRBJ2-3, with 8 bases matching TRBD2. V trimming: 0 bases; J trimming: 3 bases; junction bases outside the gene matches: 8. The CDR3 contains 16 residues. Per the germline V gene, CDR1 is DFQATT and CDR2 is SNEGSKA (reference sequence).

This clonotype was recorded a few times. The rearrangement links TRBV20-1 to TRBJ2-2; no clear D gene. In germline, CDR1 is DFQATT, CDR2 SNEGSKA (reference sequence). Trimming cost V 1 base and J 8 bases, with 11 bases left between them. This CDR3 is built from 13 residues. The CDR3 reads CSARGIVGGELFF. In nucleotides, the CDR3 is TGCAGTGCTAGAGGGATAGTAGGGGGGGAGCTGTTTTTT.

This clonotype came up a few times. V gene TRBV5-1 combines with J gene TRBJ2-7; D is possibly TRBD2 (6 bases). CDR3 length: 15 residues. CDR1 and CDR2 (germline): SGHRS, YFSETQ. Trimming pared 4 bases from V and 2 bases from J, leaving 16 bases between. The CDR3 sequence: CASSPSWRETYEQYF. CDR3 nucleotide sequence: TGCGCCAGCAGCCCTAGTTGGAGGGAGACCTACGAGCAGTACTTC.

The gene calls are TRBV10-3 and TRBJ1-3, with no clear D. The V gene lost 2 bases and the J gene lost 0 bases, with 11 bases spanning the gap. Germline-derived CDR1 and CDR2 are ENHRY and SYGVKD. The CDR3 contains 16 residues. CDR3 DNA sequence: TGTGCCATCAGTGAGAGCGCAGACGTCTCTGGAAACACCATATATTTT. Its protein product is CAISESADVSGNTIYF.

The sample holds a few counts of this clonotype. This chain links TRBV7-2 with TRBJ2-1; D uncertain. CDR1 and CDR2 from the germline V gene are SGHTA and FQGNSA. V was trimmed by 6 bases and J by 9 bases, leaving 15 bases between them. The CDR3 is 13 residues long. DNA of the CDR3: TGTGCCAGCAGAGAGCGCCCTGCGGCTGAGCAGTTCTTC. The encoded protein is CASRERPAAEQFF.

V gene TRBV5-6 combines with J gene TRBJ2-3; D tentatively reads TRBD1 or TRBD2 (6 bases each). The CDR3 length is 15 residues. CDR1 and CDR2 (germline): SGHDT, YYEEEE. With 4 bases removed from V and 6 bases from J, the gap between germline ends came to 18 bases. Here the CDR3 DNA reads TGTGCCAGCAGCCTGGGGGGCGATTTGAGGGATACGCAGTATTTT. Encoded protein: CASSLGGDLRDTQYF.

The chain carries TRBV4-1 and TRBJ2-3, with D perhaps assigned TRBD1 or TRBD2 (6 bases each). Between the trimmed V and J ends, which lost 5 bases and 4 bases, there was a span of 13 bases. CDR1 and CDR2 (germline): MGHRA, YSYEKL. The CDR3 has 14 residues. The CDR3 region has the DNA TGCGCCAGCAGCGAGGAGGGGGGTCCAGATACGCAGTATTTT. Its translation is CASSEEGGPDTQYF.

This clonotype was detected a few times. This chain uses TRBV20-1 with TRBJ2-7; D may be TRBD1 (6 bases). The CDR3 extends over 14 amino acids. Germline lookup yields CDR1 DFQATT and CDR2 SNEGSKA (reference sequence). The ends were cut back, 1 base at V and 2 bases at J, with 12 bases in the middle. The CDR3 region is CSARATRGTYEQYF. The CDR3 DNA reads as TGCAGTGCTAGAGCAACCAGGGGAACCTACGAGCAGTACTTC.

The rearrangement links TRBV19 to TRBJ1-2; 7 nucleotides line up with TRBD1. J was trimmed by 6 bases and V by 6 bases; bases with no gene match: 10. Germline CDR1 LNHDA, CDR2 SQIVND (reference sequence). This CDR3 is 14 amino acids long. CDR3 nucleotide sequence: TGTGCCAGTAGCACTACGGGACAGTTTGATGGCTACACCTTC. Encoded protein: CASSTTGQFDGYTF.

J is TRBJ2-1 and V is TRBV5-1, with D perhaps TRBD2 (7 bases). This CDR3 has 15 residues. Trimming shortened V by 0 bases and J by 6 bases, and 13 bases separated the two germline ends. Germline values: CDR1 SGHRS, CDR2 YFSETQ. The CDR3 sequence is CASSLAGGGPNEQFF. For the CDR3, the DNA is TGCGCCAGCAGCTTGGCCGGCGGGGGCCCCAATGAGCAGTTCTTC.

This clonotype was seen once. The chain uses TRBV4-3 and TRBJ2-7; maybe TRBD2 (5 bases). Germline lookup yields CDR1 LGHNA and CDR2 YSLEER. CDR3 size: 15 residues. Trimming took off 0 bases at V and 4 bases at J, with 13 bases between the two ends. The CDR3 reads CASSQDNWGEYEQYF. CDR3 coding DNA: TGCGCCAGCAGCCAAGATAACTGGGGAGAGTACGAGCAGTACTTC.

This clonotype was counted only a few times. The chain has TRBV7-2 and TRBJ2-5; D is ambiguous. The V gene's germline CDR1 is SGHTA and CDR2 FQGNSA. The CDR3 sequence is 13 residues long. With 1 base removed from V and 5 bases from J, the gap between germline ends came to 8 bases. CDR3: CASSLGSAETQYF. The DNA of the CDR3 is TGTGCCAGCAGCTTAGGGTCGGCGGAGACCCAGTACTTC. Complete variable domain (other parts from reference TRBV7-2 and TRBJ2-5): GAGVSQSPSNKVTEKGKDVELRCDPISGHTALYWYRQSLGQGLEFLIYFQGNSAPDKSGLPSDRFSAERTGGSVSTLTIQRTQQEDSAVYLCASSLGSAETQYFGPGTRLLVL.

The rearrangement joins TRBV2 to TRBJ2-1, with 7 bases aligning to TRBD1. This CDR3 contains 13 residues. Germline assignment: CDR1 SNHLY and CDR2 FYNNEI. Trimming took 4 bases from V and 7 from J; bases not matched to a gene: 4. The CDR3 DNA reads TGTGCCAGCAGTGCGACAGGGTGGAATGAGCAGTTCTTC. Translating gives CASSATGWNEQFF. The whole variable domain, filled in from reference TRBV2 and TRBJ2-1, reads EPEVTQTPSHQVTQMGQEVILRCVPISNHLYFYWYRQILGQKVEFLVSFYNNEISEKSEIFDDQFSVERPDGSNFTLKIRSTKLEDSAMYFCASSATGWNEQFFGPGTRLTVL.

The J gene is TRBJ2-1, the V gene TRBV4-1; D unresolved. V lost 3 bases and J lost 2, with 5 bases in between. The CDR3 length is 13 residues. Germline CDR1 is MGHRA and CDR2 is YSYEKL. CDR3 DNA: TGCGCCAGCAGCCATCAAGCCTACAATGAGCAGTTCTTC. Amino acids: CASSHQAYNEQFF.

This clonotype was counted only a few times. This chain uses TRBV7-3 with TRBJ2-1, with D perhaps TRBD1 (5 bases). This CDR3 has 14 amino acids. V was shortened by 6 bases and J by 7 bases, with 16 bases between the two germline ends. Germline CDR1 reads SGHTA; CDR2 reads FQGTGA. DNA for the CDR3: TGTGCCAGCAGACAGGCTTCCCTCGTGAATGAGCAGTTCTTC. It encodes CASRQASLVNEQFF.

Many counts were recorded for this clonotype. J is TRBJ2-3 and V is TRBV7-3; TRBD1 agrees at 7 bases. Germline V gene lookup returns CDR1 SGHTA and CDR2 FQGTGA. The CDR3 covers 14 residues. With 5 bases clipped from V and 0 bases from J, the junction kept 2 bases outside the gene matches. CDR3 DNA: TGTGCCAGCAGCCCAGGGGGAAGCACAGATACGCAGTATTTT. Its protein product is CASSPGGSTDTQYF.

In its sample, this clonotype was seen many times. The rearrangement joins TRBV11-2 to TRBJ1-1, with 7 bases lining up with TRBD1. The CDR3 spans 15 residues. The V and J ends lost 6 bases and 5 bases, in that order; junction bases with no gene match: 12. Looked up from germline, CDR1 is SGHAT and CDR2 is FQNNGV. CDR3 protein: CASSHNSGGKTEAFF. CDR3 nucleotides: TGTGCCAGCAGTCATAATTCAGGGGGAAAGACTGAAGCTTTCTTT.

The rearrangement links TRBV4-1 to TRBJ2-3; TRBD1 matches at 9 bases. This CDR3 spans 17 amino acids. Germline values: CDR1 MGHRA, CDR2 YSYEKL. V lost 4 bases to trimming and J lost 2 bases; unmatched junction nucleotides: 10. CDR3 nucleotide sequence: TGCGCCAGCAGCCGCGCTGGGACAGGGACCTCCACAGATACGCAGTATTTT. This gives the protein CASSRAGTGTSTDTQYF.

The DNA for the CDR3 is TGTGCCAGCAGTTACGCGGCGGGCGAGCAGTACTTC. Translating it yields CASSYAAGEQYF. This sequence joins TRBV12-3 or TRBV12-4 and TRBJ2-7; possible D gene TRBD2, 5 bases. V was clipped by 4 bases and J by 6 bases, with 10 bases between them. The CDR3 has 12 residues.

CDR3 amino acids: CASSPTDRGTEAFF. The CDR3, as DNA: TGTGCCAGCAGCCCTACGGACAGAGGGACTGAAGCTTTCTTT. The chain combines TRBV4-2 with TRBJ1-1, with D perhaps matching TRBD1 (6 bases). This CDR3 contains 14 residues. Per germline, CDR1 LGHNA and CDR2 YNFKEQ. The V and J ends lost 4 bases and 5 bases respectively, with 14 bases between them.

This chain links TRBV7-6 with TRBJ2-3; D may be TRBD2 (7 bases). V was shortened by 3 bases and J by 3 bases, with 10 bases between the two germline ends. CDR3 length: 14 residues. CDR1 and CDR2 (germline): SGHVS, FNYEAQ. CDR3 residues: CASSLRGRTDTQYF. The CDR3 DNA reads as TGTGCCAGCAGCTTGCGGGGGCGAACAGATACGCAGTATTTT.

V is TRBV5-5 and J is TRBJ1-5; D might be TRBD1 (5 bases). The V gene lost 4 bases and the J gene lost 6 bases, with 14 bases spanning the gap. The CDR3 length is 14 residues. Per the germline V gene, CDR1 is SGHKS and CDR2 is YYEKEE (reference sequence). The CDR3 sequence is CASSLQGGAQPQHF. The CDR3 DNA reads TGTGCCAGCAGCCTCCAGGGTGGGGCTCAGCCCCAGCATTTT.

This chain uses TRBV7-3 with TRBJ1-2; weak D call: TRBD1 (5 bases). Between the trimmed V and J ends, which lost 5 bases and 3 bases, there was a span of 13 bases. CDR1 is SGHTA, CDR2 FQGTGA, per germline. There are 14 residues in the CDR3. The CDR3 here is CASSPGFGDYGYTF. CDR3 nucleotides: TGTGCCAGCAGCCCAGGGTTCGGTGACTATGGCTACACCTTC.

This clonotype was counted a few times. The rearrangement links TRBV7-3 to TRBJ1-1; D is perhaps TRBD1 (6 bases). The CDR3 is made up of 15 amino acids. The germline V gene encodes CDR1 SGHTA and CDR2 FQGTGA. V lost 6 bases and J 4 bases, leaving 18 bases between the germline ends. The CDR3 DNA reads TGTGCCAGCAGTTTACAGGGATTTGGAGGCACTGAAGCTTTCTTT. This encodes CASSLQGFGGTEAFF.

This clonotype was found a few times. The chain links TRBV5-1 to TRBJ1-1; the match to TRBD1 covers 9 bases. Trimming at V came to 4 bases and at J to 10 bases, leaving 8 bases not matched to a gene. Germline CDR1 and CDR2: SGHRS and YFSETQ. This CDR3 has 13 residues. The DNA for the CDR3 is TGCGCCAGCAGCCCCGGGACAGGGAAGTCAGCTTTCTTT. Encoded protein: CASSPGTGKSAFF.

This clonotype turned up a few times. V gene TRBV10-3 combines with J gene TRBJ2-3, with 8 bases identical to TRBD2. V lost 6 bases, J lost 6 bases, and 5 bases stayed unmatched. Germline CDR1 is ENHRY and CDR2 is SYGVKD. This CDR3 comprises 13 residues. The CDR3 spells CAIRSGSEDTQYF. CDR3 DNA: TGTGCCATCAGGAGCGGGAGCGAGGATACGCAGTATTTT.